This T cell receptor beta chain was recovered during a study of OX40 agonist ivuxolimab in advanced cancers. Study-level background: The dose-escalation cohort was roughly 84% male, with a mean age of 60 years, ranging about 23 to 79. Partial responses occurred in three patients (one hepatocellular carcinoma, two cutaneous melanoma).

Losses at the gene ends were 2 bases for V and 2 bases for J; bases not matched to a gene: 3. The CDR3 loop spans 17 amino acids. Germline CDR1 is ENHRY and CDR2 is SYGVKD. This clone has just one count. Clones were sequenced by immunoSEQ multiplex PCR, and TCRdb holds only the in-frame ones, with some missing. The repertoire holds some 23,000 clones, with around 90% as singletons. Autoimmune disease history or systemic immunosuppression meant exclusion. The J gene is TRBJ2-7, the V gene TRBV10-3, with 16 nucleotides matching TRBD2. The sample here was CD4+ or CD8+ T cells sorted from blood, taken in a trial of the OX40 agonist ivuxolimab. The TCR sequence derives from an adult with an advanced solid tumor such as melanoma, head and neck, liver or kidney cancer. The CDR3 here is CAISEPGLAGGPYEQYF. The CDR3 DNA reads TGTGCCATCAGTGAGCCGGGACTAGCGGGAGGGCCCTACGAGCAGTACTTC.